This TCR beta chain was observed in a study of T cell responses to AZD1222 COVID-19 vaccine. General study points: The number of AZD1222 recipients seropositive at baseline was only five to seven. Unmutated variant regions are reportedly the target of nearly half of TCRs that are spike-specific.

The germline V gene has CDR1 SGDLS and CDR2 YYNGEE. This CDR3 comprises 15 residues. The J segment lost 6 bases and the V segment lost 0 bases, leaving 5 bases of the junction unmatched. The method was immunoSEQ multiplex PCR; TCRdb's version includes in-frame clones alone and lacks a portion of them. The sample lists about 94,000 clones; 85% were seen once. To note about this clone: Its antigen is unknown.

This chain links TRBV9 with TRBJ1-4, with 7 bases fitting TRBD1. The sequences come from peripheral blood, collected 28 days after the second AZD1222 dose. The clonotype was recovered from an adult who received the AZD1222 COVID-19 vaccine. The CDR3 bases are TGTGCCAGCAGCGTAGCTGAGGGGGCGTATGAAAAACTGTTTTTT. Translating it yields CASSVAEGAYEKLFF.